This T cell receptor (beta chain) was identified in a study of STAT5B mutations in CD4+ large granular lymphocyte leukemia. Study overall: The CDR3 'QG' motif was associated with a particular HLA allele among healthy donors.

The data were produced by immunoSEQ multiplex PCR, yet TCRdb's version contains in-frame clones alone and is incomplete. Of some 34,000 clones in the sample, just over 75% were seen once. A note on this clone: The antigen remains unidentified.

Study outcomes and limitations: Compared with healthy controls (2/35), patient top clones favored TRBV06 (8/27). Without HLA matching, higher CD4+ than CD8+ T-LGLL clonality could reflect small sample size.

This CDR3 contains 13 residues. The germline V gene has CDR1 SGHDT and CDR2 YYEEEE. Controls came from buffy coats of healthy blood donors. The V gene is TRBV5-6, the J gene TRBJ2-5; D is undetermined. The DNA end favors TRBJ2-7, so the J call may be wrong. Sequenced: CD4+ T cells from blood buffy coats. The sequence derives from a human donor in good health. The CDR3 spells CASSPAVTHEQYF. Here the CDR3 DNA reads TGTGCCAGCAGCCCCGCGGTAACCCACGAGCAGTACTTC.